This paragraph covers one TCR beta chain sequence. Its specificity is not known. The data are from a study of beta chain features in type 1 diabetes. Study-level information: When patients were set against healthy donors, age, gender and cell yields were similar.

Expressed TCRB transcripts were sequenced because the entire RNA isolate underwent reverse transcription. Some clones are missing from TCRdb's copy, which holds only in-frame ones; the method was immunoSEQ multiplex PCR. The sample has around 40,000 clones; approximately 70% are singletons. The study's findings and limits: In comparison with healthy donors, patients had naive, central memory and Treg TCRB repertoires that appeared more similar. Shortening of TCRB CDR3s, moderate but significant, appeared in all four CD4+ subsets of Type 1 diabetes patients. At VDJ recombination sites, type 1 diabetes patients had fewer insertions and more deleted nucleotides.

Per germline, CDR1 SEHNR and CDR2 FQNEAQ (reference sequence). The length of the CDR3 is 15 residues. The V gene lost 2 bases and the J gene lost 0 bases, with 8 bases spanning the gap. This TCR derives from a woman aged 18-30 years with type 1 diabetes. Sequencing input: Tregs from blood. This chain connects TRBV7-9 to TRBJ2-1; D uncertain. In DNA, the CDR3 is TGTGCCAGCAGCTTAACGGAGAGCTCCTACAATGAGCAGTTCTTC. Protein product: CASSLTESSYNEQFF.